This T cell receptor (beta chain) stems from a study of Graves' ophthalmopathy and Graves' hyperthyroidism. TCR beta CDR3 amplification used RNA transcripts. HTBI primers served in a first-round RT-PCR, which a second-round multiplex PCR followed. MiXCR was run by TCRdb on the multiplex PCR reads, yielding one entry per CDR3 protein. Here the sample spans 240,000 or so distinct CDR3 sequences, around 50% being singletons. A single count supports this clonotype. The antigen is undetermined. PBMCs were isolated from a roughly 9.6 ml sample of fresh peripheral blood. Trimming pared 5 bases from V and 3 bases from J, leaving 11 bases between. Germline CDR1 and CDR2: MNHEY and SMNVEV (reference sequence). The CDR3 has 14 residues. Notes on the study in general: Most expanded clonotypes from thyroid (those above 0.001 frequency) were also found in blood. With 60% to 71% sensitivity and roughly 76% specificity, the model predicted ophthalmopathy progression.

Sequenced input: peripheral blood. The clonotype was recovered from an adult man with Graves' ophthalmopathy. The genes are TRBV27 and TRBJ1-5; a weak D match, TRBD1 (6 bases). The CDR3 bases are TGTGCCAGCAGTACCCGGACAGCCAATCAGCCCCAGCATTTT. As protein: CASSTRTANQPQHF.